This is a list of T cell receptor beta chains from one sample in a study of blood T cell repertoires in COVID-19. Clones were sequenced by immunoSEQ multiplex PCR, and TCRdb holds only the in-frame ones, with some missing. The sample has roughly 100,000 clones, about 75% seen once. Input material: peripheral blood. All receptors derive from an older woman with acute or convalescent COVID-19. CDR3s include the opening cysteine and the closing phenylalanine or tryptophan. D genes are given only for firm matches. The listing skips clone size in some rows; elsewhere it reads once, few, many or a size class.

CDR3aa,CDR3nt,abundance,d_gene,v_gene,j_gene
CASSRSGTSATGELFF,TGCGCCAGCAGCCGTTCCGGGACTAGCGCCACCGGGGAGCTGTTTTTT,NA,TRBD2,TRBV5-1,TRBJ2-2
CASSSGALEQYF,TGTGCCAGCAGCTCAGGGGCCCTCGAGCAGTACTTC,NA,NA,TRBV7-8,TRBJ2-7
CAWSVGPGTEAFF,TGTGCCTGGAGTGTAGGTCCGGGGACTGAAGCTTTCTTT,NA,NA,TRBV30,TRBJ1-1
CASSPLGTEAFF,TGTGCCAGCAGCCCACTAGGGACTGAAGCTTTCTTT,NA,NA,TRBV3-1/TRBV3-2,TRBJ1-1
CASSPWGPLDNEQFF,TGTGCCAGCAGCCCCTGGGGGCCTCTGGACAATGAGCAGTTCTTC,few,NA,TRBV6-2/TRBV6-3,TRBJ2-1
CASSRYREMAGELFF,TGTGCCAGCAGCCGATACAGGGAGATGGCCGGGGAGCTGTTTTTT,NA,NA,TRBV6-2/TRBV6-3,TRBJ2-2
CASNDRVNSPLHF,TGTGCCAGCAATGACAGGGTGAACTCACCCCTCCACTTT,NA,TRBD1,TRBV6-6,TRBJ1-6
CASSEYRAYTEAFF,TGCGCCAGCAGCGAATACAGGGCGTACACTGAAGCTTTCTTT,NA,NA,TRBV5-1,TRBJ1-1
CASSLAVTGVVDGYTF,TGTGCCAGCAGCTTAGCGGTTACAGGGGTGGTTGATGGCTACACCTTC,NA,TRBD1,TRBV7-9,TRBJ1-2
CSASPPGGELGGYTF,TGCAGTGCTAGTCCACCAGGGGGCGAGCTGGGTGGCTACACCTTC,NA,TRBD1,TRBV20-1,TRBJ1-2
CASRRDRRNNEKLFF,TGTGCCAGCAGACGGGACAGGCGTAATAATGAAAAACTGTTTTTT,NA,TRBD1,TRBV6-5,TRBJ1-4
CASSPHRGDSNTGELFF,TGTGCCAGCAGTCCCCATCGAGGGGACTCGAACACCGGGGAGCTGTTTTTT,NA,NA,TRBV6-6,TRBJ2-2
CASSETVQVTGELFF,TGTGCCAGCAGCGAGACAGTCCAGGTCACCGGGGAGCTGTTTTTT,NA,NA,TRBV9,TRBJ2-2
CASSRQEEYSNQPQHF,TGTGCCAGCAGCCGACAGGAGGAGTATAGCAATCAGCCCCAGCATTTT,NA,NA,TRBV2,TRBJ1-5